The 16 T cell receptor beta chains presented below share a single source sample, sequenced in a study of cytomegalovirus exposure and HLA in healthy donors. This PCR relied on a set of 60 Vbeta primers and 13 Jbeta primers. Assay used: immunoSEQ multiplex PCR; TCRdb lists only in-frame clones, some missing. The sample contains roughly 160,000 clones, over 75% of which appear only once. The sample taken for sequencing was PBMCs. The source is a man aged 45 to 65 in good health and CMV-seropositive.

This clone came up once. This rearrangement joins TRBV28 to TRBJ1-4; perhaps TRBD1 as D (5 bases). Germline CDR1 reads MDHEN; CDR2 reads SYDVKM. This CDR3 has 15 amino acids. V was cut by 6 bases and J by 7 bases, with 18 bases left in between. The CDR3 nucleotides are TGTGCCAGCAGCAGGCAGCCCACCGGGGGTGAAAAACTGTTTTTT. This sequence encodes CASSRQPTGGEKLFF.

This clone was picked up one time. The chain carries TRBV18 and TRBJ2-7, with D tentatively TRBD1 (6 bases). The CDR3 sequence is 14 residues long. The V end lost 6 bases, the J end lost 4 bases, and 16 bases lay between the germline ends. Germline CDR1 is KGHSH and CDR2 is LQKENI. CDR3 sequence (DNA): TGTGCCAGCTCCGAACAGGGATTTTTGTACGAGCAGTACTTC. Encoded protein: CASSEQGFLYEQYF. The complete variable domain, with remaining parts taken from reference TRBV18 and TRBJ2-7, reads NAGVMQNPRHLVRRRGQEARLRCSPMKGHSHVYWYRQLPEEGLKFMVYLQKENIIDESGMPKERFSAEFPKEGPSILRIQQVVRGDSAAYFCASSEQGFLYEQYFGPGTRLTVT.

The table lists this clone with a few counts. The rearrangement joins TRBV6-6 to TRBJ1-1; possibly TRBD1 for D (5 bases). CDR1 and CDR2 from the germline V gene are MNHNY and SVGAGI (reference sequence). Trimming shortened V by 4 bases and J by 11 bases, and 11 bases separated the two germline ends. The CDR3 consists of 11 residues. CDR3 amino acids: CASSSPGRAFF. The CDR3 region has the DNA TGTGCCAGCAGTTCACCAGGGAGGGCTTTCTTT.

This clone appeared a single time. The chain joins TRBV19 to TRBJ1-2; 7 bases match TRBD1. The CDR3 sequence is 15 residues long. CDR1 and CDR2 from the germline V gene are LNHDA and SQIVND (reference sequence). Trimming took 5 bases from V and 6 from J; bases not matched to a gene: 12. The chain's CDR3 is CASSATGTVLDGYTF. The CDR3 DNA is TGTGCCAGTAGTGCGACCGGGACAGTACTTGATGGCTACACCTTC.

The V and J genes are TRBV28 and TRBJ1-2; D is uncertain. This CDR3 has 13 amino acids. Germline V gives CDR1 MDHEN, CDR2 SYDVKM. The V and J ends lost 2 bases and 4 bases respectively, with 8 bases between them. The CDR3 sequence is CASSLTQFYGYTF. DNA of the CDR3: TGTGCCAGCAGTTTAACACAGTTCTATGGCTACACCTTC.

The V gene is TRBV4-1, the J gene TRBJ1-4; perhaps TRBD1 as D (5 bases). Trimming removed 4 bases from V and 8 bases from J, with 29 bases in between. The CDR3 sequence is 19 residues long. Germline CDR1 is MGHRA and CDR2 is YSYEKL. The CDR3 DNA reads TGCGCCAGCAGCCCACCTCCCGGGACTACCCACCTCGACCGAGAAAAACTGTTTTTT. It encodes CASSPPPGTTHLDREKLFF.

V and J are TRBV2 and TRBJ1-4; perhaps TRBD1 as D (5 bases). There are 15 residues in the CDR3. V lost 7 bases, J lost 2 bases, and 14 bases lay in between. Germline CDR1 SNHLY, CDR2 FYNNEI. CDR3 coding DNA: TGTGCCAGCAAGGGGCGGGGGGGTACTAATGAAAAACTGTTTTTT. Translating it yields CASKGRGGTNEKLFF.

On this clone itself: This sample also contains other DNA sequences that code for the same CDR3. The rearrangement links TRBV5-6 to TRBJ1-5; 9 nucleotides agree with TRBD1. This CDR3 spans 15 amino acids. The V gene's germline CDR1 is SGHDT and CDR2 YYEEEE. The trim removed 4 bases at V and 1 base at J, leaving 3 bases unmatched. The CDR3 reads CASSLGTGSNQPQHF. The DNA for the CDR3 is TGTGCCAGCAGCCTGGGGACAGGGAGCAATCAGCCCCAGCATTTT.

This chain uses TRBV28 with TRBJ2-5; 7 nucleotides line up with TRBD2. The J segment lost 0 bases and the V segment lost 5 bases, leaving 6 bases of the junction unmatched. Germline lookup yields CDR1 MDHEN and CDR2 SYDVKM. The CDR3 covers 15 residues. The CDR3 nucleotides are TGTGCCAGCAGTCCCAGCGGGACTAACCAAGAGACCCAGTACTTC. It codes for CASSPSGTNQETQYF.

The gene calls are TRBV5-4 and TRBJ1-1; TRBD1 is a possible D gene (5 bases). CDR3 length equals 15 residues. Germline CDR1 and CDR2: SGHNT and YYREEE (reference sequence). Between the trimmed V and J ends, which lost 3 bases and 1 base, there was a span of 13 bases. The CDR3 region has the DNA TGTGCCAGCAGCTGGGGCGGGACCCCGAACACTGAAGCTTTCTTT. Its protein is CASSWGGTPNTEAFF.

The chain recombines TRBV28 with TRBJ1-3; 8 positions agree with TRBD1. The V gene's germline CDR1 is MDHEN and CDR2 SYDVKM. The CDR3 has 17 residues. V lost 5 bases and J lost 0; bases outside the gene matches: 9. DNA for the CDR3: TGTGCCAGCAGTCAGATTAACAGGGGGATCTCTGGAAACACCATATATTTT. Translation gives CASSQINRGISGNTIYF.

This clone was seen a few times. Other nucleotide sequences from this sample produce the same CDR3. This chain joins TRBV25-1 and TRBJ1-6; 9 bases align to TRBD1. This CDR3 is built from 16 residues. CDR1 is MGHDK, CDR2 SYGVNS, per germline. After removal of 4 bases from V and 9 bases from J, the junction contained 10 bases not matched to a gene. The CDR3 region has the DNA TGTGCCAGCAGTGTCCTGGCCGGGACAGGGAGTTCACCCCTCCACTTT. Residues: CASSVLAGTGSSPLHF.

This chain joins TRBV5-1 and TRBJ1-4, with a possible D match to TRBD1 (5 bases). V was clipped by 3 bases and J by 1 base, with 13 bases between them. CDR3 length: 16 amino acids. Germline CDR1 is SGHRS and CDR2 is YFSETQ. In DNA, the CDR3 is TGCGCCAGCAGCTACCGCCCAGGGCAAACTAATGAAAAACTGTTTTTT. It translates to CASSYRPGQTNEKLFF. The whole variable domain, filled in from reference TRBV5-1 and TRBJ1-4, reads KAGVTQTPRYLIKTRGQQVTLSCSPISGHRSVSWYQQTPGQGLQFLFEYFSETQRNKGNFPGRFSGRQFSNSRSEMNVSTLELGDSALYLCASSYRPGQTNEKLFFGSGTQLSVL.

V usage is TRBV4-2 and J usage is TRBJ1-4; D is perhaps TRBD1 (5 bases). There are 15 residues in the CDR3. Germline V CDR1 and CDR2: LGHNA, YNFKEQ. The V gene lost 3 bases and the J gene lost 8 bases, with 16 bases spanning the gap. CDR3 DNA: TGTGCCAGCAGCCAGAGACGGAGGGAGGGGGAAAAACTGTTTTTT. It encodes CASSQRRREGEKLFF.

The chain recombines TRBV28 with TRBJ2-2; 7 bases agree with TRBD1. This CDR3 is built from 15 residues. Germline assignment: CDR1 MDHEN and CDR2 SYDVKM. The junction had 10 bases not matched to a gene; V was cut back by 6 bases and J by 6 bases. The CDR3 sequence is CASRRQGFGSGELFF. In nucleotides, the CDR3 is TGTGCCAGCAGGCGACAGGGATTTGGATCCGGGGAGCTGTTTTTT. The full variable domain, completed using reference TRBV28 and TRBJ2-2, is DVKVTQSSRYLVKRTGEKVFLECVQDMDHENMFWYRQDPGLGLRLIYFSYDVKMKEKGDIPEGYSVSREKKERFSLILESASTNQTSMYLCASRRQGFGSGELFFGEGSRLTVL.

This clone has a handful of counts. In nucleotides, the CDR3 is TGTGCCAGCAGCTTAGCGGTTACAGGGGTTGTAGGAGAGACCCAGTACTTC. Translating it yields CASSLAVTGVVGETQYF. J is TRBJ2-5 and V is TRBV7-9, with 7 positions matching TRBD1. This CDR3 has 17 residues. CDR1 and CDR2 (germline): SEHNR, FQNEAQ (reference sequence). The V segment lost 0 bases and the J segment 4 bases; nucleotides outside the gene matches: 11.